This is a list of T cell receptor beta chains from one sample in a study of T cells in Graves' hyperthyroidism and ophthalmopathy. TCRdb reprocessed the multiplex PCR reads via MiXCR and lists one record per CDR3 protein. This sample yields roughly 570,000 distinct CDR3 sequences, of which 15% to 18% are seen a single time; around 7.5% belongs to the top ten. The material sequenced was blood. These receptors were obtained from a woman aged 25 to 39 with Graves' hyperthyroidism. Each CDR3 is given with its conserved first and last residue. Each record gives: clone size, D gene, J gene, V gene, CDR3 DNA, CDR3 protein. A D gene is named only where the DNA matches it firmly. Clone size, where shown, is once, few, many, or a class for clones that have expanded.

clone size: many
D gene: NA
J gene: TRBJ1-2
V gene: TRBV30
CDR3 DNA: TGTGCCTGTAGACCGTCGGAAACCTTC
CDR3 protein: CACRPSETF

clone size: NA
D gene: TRBD1
J gene: TRBJ2-7
V gene: TRBV28
CDR3 DNA: TGTGCCACCCAACAGGGGGCCCTCGAGCAGTACTTC
CDR3 protein: CATQQGALEQYF

clone size: NA
D gene: NA
J gene: TRBJ2-1
V gene: TRBV6-1
CDR3 DNA: TGTGCCAGCAGCACCCTAGCGAAGTCCTACAATGAGCAGTTCTTC
CDR3 protein: CASSTLAKSYNEQFF

clone size: few
D gene: NA
J gene: TRBJ2-7
V gene: TRBV2
CDR3 DNA: TGTGCCAGCAGTGCATGGTCTTCTACTTACGAGCAGTACTTC
CDR3 protein: CASSAWSSTYEQYF

clone size: NA
D gene: NA
J gene: TRBJ2-5
V gene: TRBV4-1
CDR3 DNA: TGCGCCAGCAGCCAAGTCTCGGGCAGAGAGACCCAGTACTTC
CDR3 protein: CASSQVSGRETQYF

clone size: NA
D gene: NA
J gene: TRBJ2-1
V gene: TRBV11-2
CDR3 DNA: TGTGCCAGCAGCCCCCTTGGGGCGGGGACGGATGAGCAGTTCTTC
CDR3 protein: CASSPLGAGTDEQFF

clone size: many
D gene: TRBD1
J gene: TRBJ1-2
V gene: TRBV20-1
CDR3 DNA: TGCAGTGCTAGAGGAGGGGGCAACCGGGACAGGGTCGCTGGCTACACCTTC
CDR3 protein: CSARGGGNRDRVAGYTF

clone size: NA
D gene: TRBD2
J gene: TRBJ2-7
V gene: TRBV5-1
CDR3 DNA: TGCGCCAGCAGCAGCGGACTAGCGGTCTCCTACAATGAGCAGTACTTC
CDR3 protein: CASSSGLAVSYNEQYF

clone size: NA
D gene: TRBD1
J gene: TRBJ2-2
V gene: TRBV7-9
CDR3 DNA: TGTGCCAGCAGCACCAGGGGGACAGCCAACACCGGGGAGCTGTTTTTT
CDR3 protein: CASSTRGTANTGELFF

clone size: many
D gene: TRBD1
J gene: TRBJ1-5
V gene: TRBV20-1
CDR3 DNA: TGCAGTGCTTGGGACAGGGGGCAGAGCAATCAGCCCCAGCATTTT
CDR3 protein: CSAWDRGQSNQPQHF

clone size: NA
D gene: TRBD2
J gene: TRBJ2-7
V gene: TRBV20-1
CDR3 DNA: TGCAGTGCTAGGGGGGGCGGGACTAGCGAGGCCTACGAGCAGTACTTC
CDR3 protein: CSARGGGTSEAYEQYF

clone size: NA
D gene: NA
J gene: TRBJ2-7
V gene: TRBV20-1
CDR3 DNA: TGCAGTGCTAGCGGGAGTAACGGGGAGCGGGAGCAGTACTTC
CDR3 protein: CSASGSNGEREQYF

clone size: NA
D gene: NA
J gene: TRBJ1-1
V gene: TRBV5-1
CDR3 DNA: TGCGCCAGCAGCTTGGTAGCGTCCACTGAAGCTTTCTTT
CDR3 protein: CASSLVASTEAFF

clone size: many
D gene: NA
J gene: TRBJ2-3
V gene: TRBV20-1
CDR3 DNA: TGCAGTGCTGGAGGGATCTCTAGCACAGATACGCAGTATTTT
CDR3 protein: CSAGGISSTDTQYF

clone size: many
D gene: NA
J gene: TRBJ2-7
V gene: TRBV20-1
CDR3 DNA: TGCAGTGCTACCCGGGACATCTACGAGCAGTACTTC
CDR3 protein: CSATRDIYEQYF

clone size: NA
D gene: TRBD1
J gene: TRBJ1-2
V gene: TRBV6-1
CDR3 DNA: TGTGCCAGCAGCCCTCCAGGGACGCCGGGACAGGGTTTCTATGGCTACACCTTC
CDR3 protein: CASSPPGTPGQGFYGYTF

clone size: many
D gene: NA
J gene: TRBJ2-7
V gene: TRBV11-1
CDR3 DNA: TGTGCCAGCAGCTTATCTACAAGCGTAGAGCAGTACTTC
CDR3 protein: CASSLSTSVEQYF

clone size: many
D gene: NA
J gene: TRBJ1-2
V gene: TRBV19
CDR3 DNA: TGTGCCAGTAGTACCCCGAGCGACAGAGGAACTAACTATGGCTACACCTTC
CDR3 protein: CASSTPSDRGTNYGYTF

clone size: many
D gene: NA
J gene: TRBJ1-1
V gene: TRBV20-1
CDR3 DNA: TGCAGTGCCAAAATTCAGGGGTCGAACACTGAAGCTTTCTTT
CDR3 protein: CSAKIQGSNTEAFF

clone size: NA
D gene: NA
J gene: TRBJ1-2
V gene: TRBV29-1
CDR3 DNA: TGCAGCGTTGGAATGGGGGCTGGGGGCTACACCTTC
CDR3 protein: CSVGMGAGGYTF

clone size: few
D gene: NA
J gene: TRBJ1-2
V gene: TRBV29-1
CDR3 DNA: TGCAGCGTTGTTACAGACTATGGCTACACCTTC
CDR3 protein: CSVVTDYGYTF

clone size: NA
D gene: TRBD2
J gene: TRBJ2-2
V gene: TRBV6-2/TRBV6-3
CDR3 DNA: TGTGCCAGCAGCCCTGATCGGACTAGCGGGAGCCTCCCCGGGGAGCTGTTTTTT
CDR3 protein: CASSPDRTSGSLPGELFF

clone size: many
D gene: NA
J gene: TRBJ2-1
V gene: TRBV28
CDR3 DNA: TGTGCCAGCAGTTTAAAGGCCGTGGTAGCTTCCTACAATGAGCAGTTCTTC
CDR3 protein: CASSLKAVVASYNEQFF

clone size: few
D gene: TRBD2
J gene: TRBJ2-7
V gene: TRBV5-1
CDR3 DNA: TGCGCCAGCGGTCGTGGGAGGGGTCTATACGAGCAGTACTTC
CDR3 protein: CASGRGRGLYEQYF

clone size: many
D gene: TRBD1
J gene: TRBJ2-7
V gene: TRBV30
CDR3 DNA: TGTGCCTGGTCCGGGACAGGGGTCGAGCAGTACTTC
CDR3 protein: CAWSGTGVEQYF

clone size: many
D gene: TRBD1
J gene: TRBJ2-7
V gene: TRBV5-1
CDR3 DNA: TGCGCCAGCAGCTTGGTTGGGCAGGGGGCCTACGAGCAGTACTTC
CDR3 protein: CASSLVGQGAYEQYF

clone size: many
D gene: NA
J gene: TRBJ2-7
V gene: TRBV20-1
CDR3 DNA: TGCAGTGCTGCGGTGGGAACCGAGCAGTACTTC
CDR3 protein: CSAAVGTEQYF

clone size: NA
D gene: NA
J gene: TRBJ2-7
V gene: TRBV13
CDR3 DNA: TGTGCCAGCAGCTTAGGACGGGTGAGGGGCTACGAGCAGTACTTC
CDR3 protein: CASSLGRVRGYEQYF

clone size: few
D gene: NA
J gene: TRBJ2-7
V gene: TRBV6-1
CDR3 DNA: TGTGCCACTTCTCTGGCGGAGGCCTACGAGCAGTACTTC
CDR3 protein: CATSLAEAYEQYF

clone size: many
D gene: NA
J gene: TRBJ1-1
V gene: TRBV20-1
CDR3 DNA: TGCAGTGCTAGAGATTTGGGGGTCCCGAACACTGAAGCTTTCTTT
CDR3 protein: CSARDLGVPNTEAFF

clone size: few
D gene: NA
J gene: TRBJ2-5
V gene: TRBV7-9
CDR3 DNA: TGTGCCAGCAGCTCCCCCGGAGGGGGGAGACTACTGGAGACCCAGTACTTC
CDR3 protein: CASSSPGGGRLLETQYF

clone size: many
D gene: NA
J gene: TRBJ2-3
V gene: TRBV7-2
CDR3 DNA: TGTGCCAGCAGCTTAAGCACAGGGTTAGATACGCAGTATTTT
CDR3 protein: CASSLSTGLDTQYF

clone size: few
D gene: NA
J gene: TRBJ2-6
V gene: TRBV12-3/TRBV12-4
CDR3 DNA: TGTGCCAGCAGTTCGAGGAGCTCTGGGGCCAACGTCCTGACTTTC
CDR3 protein: CASSSRSSGANVLTF

clone size: many
D gene: NA
J gene: TRBJ2-4
V gene: TRBV28
CDR3 DNA: TGTGCCAGCAGTATACCCTCTCCAGGAAACATTCAGTACTTC
CDR3 protein: CASSIPSPGNIQYF

clone size: few
D gene: NA
J gene: TRBJ2-2
V gene: TRBV25-1
CDR3 DNA: TGTGCCAGCAGTGAATATGGGTTGGGCAGGGGAATCACCGGGGAGCTGTTTTTT
CDR3 protein: CASSEYGLGRGITGELFF

clone size: many
D gene: TRBD1
J gene: TRBJ2-3
V gene: TRBV7-3
CDR3 DNA: TGTGCCAGCAGCTTCCTTCGGAGTGGGACAGGGACTCGAGATACGCAGTATTTT
CDR3 protein: CASSFLRSGTGTRDTQYF

clone size: few
D gene: NA
J gene: TRBJ1-2
V gene: TRBV7-9
CDR3 DNA: TGTGCCAGCAGCTTAGGAGGGTATGACTACACCTTC
CDR3 protein: CASSLGGYDYTF

clone size: many
D gene: TRBD2
J gene: TRBJ2-3
V gene: TRBV7-2
CDR3 DNA: TGTGCCAGCAGTCCCGGGTTTGGGGCGGGAGCGGCAGATACGCAGTATTTT
CDR3 protein: CASSPGFGAGAADTQYF

clone size: few
D gene: TRBD2
J gene: TRBJ2-1
V gene: TRBV6-1
CDR3 DNA: TGTGCCACGATGACTAGCGGGATCTCCTACAATGAGCAGTTCTTC
CDR3 protein: CATMTSGISYNEQFF

clone size: many
D gene: NA
J gene: TRBJ2-3
V gene: TRBV7-9
CDR3 DNA: TGTGCCAGCAGCCGGGGCGGTGGACCAGGCACAGATACGCAGTATTTT
CDR3 protein: CASSRGGGPGTDTQYF

clone size: many
D gene: NA
J gene: TRBJ1-1
V gene: TRBV6-5
CDR3 DNA: TGTGCCAGCAGTTACTCGTGGGACACTGAAGCTTTCTTT
CDR3 protein: CASSYSWDTEAFF

clone size: NA
D gene: NA
J gene: TRBJ2-1
V gene: TRBV29-1
CDR3 DNA: TGCAGCGGCGTTAGGGTAGGGGAGAAGGGCAATGAGCAGTTCTTC
CDR3 protein: CSGVRVGEKGNEQFF

clone size: many
D gene: TRBD2
J gene: TRBJ2-7
V gene: TRBV2
CDR3 DNA: TGTGCCAGCCCCTCTCGGCGGGAGGGCCCCTACGAGCAGTACTTC
CDR3 protein: CASPSRREGPYEQYF

clone size: many
D gene: NA
J gene: TRBJ2-2
V gene: TRBV27
CDR3 DNA: TGTGCCAGCAGTACCCAGACCGGGGAGCTGTTTTTT
CDR3 protein: CASSTQTGELFF

clone size: few
D gene: TRBD2
J gene: TRBJ2-1
V gene: TRBV4-1
CDR3 DNA: TGCGCCAGCAGCCAAGTAGCTAGCGGGAGCCCAGGGAATGAGCAGTTCTTC
CDR3 protein: CASSQVASGSPGNEQFF

clone size: once
D gene: TRBD2
J gene: TRBJ2-1
V gene: TRBV10-3
CDR3 DNA: TGTGCCATCACCGCGACTAGCGGGAGCGGTGTCCCCTACAATGAGCAGTTCTTC
CDR3 protein: CAITATSGSGVPYNEQFF

clone size: few
D gene: NA
J gene: TRBJ2-2
V gene: TRBV30
CDR3 DNA: TGTGCCTGGAGTGTAAATGCGAACACCGGGGAGCTGTTTTTT
CDR3 protein: CAWSVNANTGELFF

clone size: NA
D gene: TRBD2
J gene: TRBJ2-7
V gene: TRBV5-6
CDR3 DNA: TGTGCCAGCAGCTTGTTGGGGACTACCCGTTCTCACGAGCAGTACTTC
CDR3 protein: CASSLLGTTRSHEQYF

clone size: few
D gene: TRBD1
J gene: TRBJ1-6
V gene: TRBV2
CDR3 DNA: TGTGCCAGCAGCCGGGGACAGGATAATTCACCCCTCCACTTT
CDR3 protein: CASSRGQDNSPLHF

clone size: many
D gene: TRBD2
J gene: TRBJ2-7
V gene: TRBV6-6
CDR3 DNA: TGTGCCAGCAGTTACTTAGCGGGACCGCCCTCCCACGAGCAGTACTTC
CDR3 protein: CASSYLAGPPSHEQYF

clone size: many
D gene: NA
J gene: TRBJ2-7
V gene: TRBV18
CDR3 DNA: TGTGCCAGCTCACCAAGTACGTTATCCTACGAGCAGTACTTC
CDR3 protein: CASSPSTLSYEQYF

clone size: many
D gene: NA
J gene: TRBJ2-7
V gene: TRBV7-2
CDR3 DNA: TGTGCCAGCAGCTTACTCCCGGACGTGCACGAGCAGTACTTC
CDR3 protein: CASSLLPDVHEQYF

clone size: NA
D gene: NA
J gene: TRBJ2-7
V gene: TRBV30
CDR3 DNA: TGTGCCTGGAGTGTAGTTCGCGGTGGCAGCTCCTACGAGCAGTACTTC
CDR3 protein: CAWSVVRGGSSYEQYF

clone size: few
D gene: TRBD1
J gene: TRBJ1-2
V gene: TRBV12-3/TRBV12-4
CDR3 DNA: TGTGCCAGCAGTGATAGACAGGGGGCCGAATATGGCTACACCTTC
CDR3 protein: CASSDRQGAEYGYTF

clone size: NA
D gene: NA
J gene: TRBJ2-7
V gene: TRBV4-3
CDR3 DNA: TGCGCCAGCAGCCAAGATTGGGGTAACGAGCAGTACTTC
CDR3 protein: CASSQDWGNEQYF

clone size: few
D gene: TRBD2
J gene: TRBJ2-4
V gene: TRBV20-1
CDR3 DNA: TGCAGTGCTATAGCGGGGCGGAAAAACATTCAGTACTTC
CDR3 protein: CSAIAGRKNIQYF